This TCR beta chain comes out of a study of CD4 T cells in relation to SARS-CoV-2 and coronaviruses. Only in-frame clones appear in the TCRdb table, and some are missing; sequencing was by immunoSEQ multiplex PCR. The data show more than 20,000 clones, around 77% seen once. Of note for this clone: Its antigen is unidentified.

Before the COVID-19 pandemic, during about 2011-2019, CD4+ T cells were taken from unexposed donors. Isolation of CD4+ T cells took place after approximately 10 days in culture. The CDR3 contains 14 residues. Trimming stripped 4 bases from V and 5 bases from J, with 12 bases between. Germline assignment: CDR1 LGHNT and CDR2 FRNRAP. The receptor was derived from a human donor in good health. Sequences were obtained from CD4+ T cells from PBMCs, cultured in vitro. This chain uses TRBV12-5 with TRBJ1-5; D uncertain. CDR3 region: CASGWFPQDQPQHF. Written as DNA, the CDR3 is TGTGCTAGTGGTTGGTTCCCTCAGGATCAGCCCCAGCATTTT.